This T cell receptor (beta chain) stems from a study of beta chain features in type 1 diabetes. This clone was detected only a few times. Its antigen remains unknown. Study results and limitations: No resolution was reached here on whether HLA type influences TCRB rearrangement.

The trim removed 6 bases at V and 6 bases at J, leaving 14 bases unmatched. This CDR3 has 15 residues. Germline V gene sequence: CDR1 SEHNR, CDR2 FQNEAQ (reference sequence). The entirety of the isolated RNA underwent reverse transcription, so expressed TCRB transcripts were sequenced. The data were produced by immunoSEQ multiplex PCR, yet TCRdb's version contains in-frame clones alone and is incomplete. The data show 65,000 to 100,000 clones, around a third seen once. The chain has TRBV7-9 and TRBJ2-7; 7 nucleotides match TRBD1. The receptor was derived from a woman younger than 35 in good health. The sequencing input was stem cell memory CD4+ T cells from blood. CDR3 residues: CASRGAGTGASEQYF. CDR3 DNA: TGTGCCAGCAGGGGGGCAGGCACAGGGGCTTCCGAGCAGTACTTC.